The clone carrying this TCR beta chain was counted ten times or more. The antigen is undetermined. TCRdb ran MiXCR on the PCR reads. Counted here are some 36,000 clones, 17% occurring once; the ten biggest clones make up approximately 5.6%. The sample comes from a study of metastatic and nonmetastatic thyroid tumors. Looking at the study overall: The comparison covered peripheral blood and tumor or nodule tissue in malignant and benign thyroid patients. Study-level findings and limits: TCR beta diversity was reportedly significantly higher in malignant thyroid tumors than benign nodules, in blood and tumor.

There were no patients who had received any treatment before thyroid surgery. The CDR3 consists of 16 residues. Per germline, CDR1 SGHKS and CDR2 YYEKEE (reference sequence). Trimming stripped 3 bases from V and 5 bases from J, with 15 bases between. The specimen was blood. The chain links TRBV5-5 to TRBJ1-6; the D gene is possibly TRBD1 (6 bases). The sequence derives from a male donor with papillary thyroid cancer or a benign thyroid nodule (not recorded which). Some clones in this sample may be carry-over from other donors' samples. The CDR3 nucleotides read TGTGCCAGCAGCTCCGCTTACAGGGTGAATAATTCACCCCTCCACTTT. Its translation is CASSSAYRVNNSPLHF.